The 19 T cell receptor beta chains given below trace back to one sample, sequenced in a study of vaccination effects on CD4 cells after COVID-19. Which antigens these TCRs recognize remains unknown. Ahead of sequencing, the ViraFEST assay grew antigen-specific CD4+ T cells using viral peptide pools. Subsequent to roughly 9 days of culture, CD4+ T cells were isolated. The data were produced by immunoSEQ multiplex PCR, yet TCRdb's version contains in-frame clones alone and is incomplete. The data hold about 14,000 clones, with over 65% observed a single time. Sequencing used CD4+ T cells from PBMCs cultured with HCoV-229E spike peptides, obtained before COVID-19 vaccination. These receptors all come from a human donor who received a COVID-19 vaccine.

The genes are TRBV2 and TRBJ2-3; 10 bases are shared with TRBD1. This CDR3 contains 15 residues. The V gene's germline CDR1 is SNHLY and CDR2 FYNNEI. V was pared by 3 bases and J by 6 bases, with 6 bases of the junction left unmatched. CDR3 coding DNA: TGTGCCAGCAGTGACCCGGGACAGGGGATCGATACGCAGTATTTT. Translation: CASSDPGQGIDTQYF.

The chain combines TRBV29-1 with TRBJ2-3, with 8 bases matching TRBD1. Germline V gene lookup returns CDR1 SQVTM and CDR2 ANQGSEA. V was pared by 4 bases and J by 0 bases, with 3 bases of the junction left unmatched. The CDR3 length is 14 residues. The CDR3 nucleotides are TGCAGCGTTGGGGACAGGCCTAGCACAGATACGCAGTATTTT. The encoded protein is CSVGDRPSTDTQYF.

The rearrangement joins TRBV7-9 to TRBJ1-4; D possibly corresponds to TRBD1 (6 bases). Germline V gene lookup returns CDR1 SEHNR and CDR2 FQNEAQ (reference sequence). The length of the CDR3 is 19 residues. Between the trimmed V and J ends, which lost 8 bases and 0 bases, there was a span of 25 bases. CDR3 sequence reads: CASGRSTLQGKPTNEKLFF. The CDR3 DNA reads TGTGCCAGCGGTCGATCTACTTTACAGGGAAAGCCAACTAATGAAAAACTGTTTTTT.

The chain employs TRBV7-6 and TRBJ1-1, with 7 nucleotides matching TRBD1. The germline V gene has CDR1 SGHVS and CDR2 FNYEAQ. The V and J ends lost 3 bases and 2 bases, in that order; junction bases with no gene match: 3. The CDR3 has 14 amino acids. The CDR3 loop reads CASSLGTANTEAFF. CDR3 DNA: TGTGCCAGCAGCTTGGGGACAGCTAACACTGAAGCTTTCTTT.

This chain joins TRBV15 and TRBJ2-3; TRBD2 matches 12 bases. After removal of 3 bases from V and 2 bases from J, the junction contained 6 bases not matched to a gene. The CDR3 is 17 residues long. Germline V CDR1 and CDR2: LNHNV, YYDKDF (reference sequence). Written as DNA, the CDR3 is TGTGCCACCAGCAGGGCCCTAGCGGGGGGGAACACAGATACGCAGTATTTT. Protein: CATSRALAGGNTDTQYF.

This clone was picked up a small number of times. The V and J genes are TRBV2 and TRBJ1-5; D is unclear. This CDR3 is 11 amino acids long. V was cut by 6 bases and J by 11 bases, with 11 bases left in between. Germline CDR1 and CDR2: SNHLY and FYNNEI. The CDR3 DNA reads as TGTGCCAGCAGGGCGGACGGGTCCCAGCATTTT. It codes for CASRADGSQHF.

This chain connects TRBV19 to TRBJ2-3, with no clear D. This CDR3 is built from 15 residues. Trimming left V 3 bases short and J 1 base short, with 11 bases between. CDR1 is LNHDA and CDR2 is SQIVND in the germline V gene (reference sequence). This CDR3 is CASSIGRIGTDTQYF. The CDR3 DNA follows: TGTGCCAGTAGTATTGGCAGGATCGGCACAGATACGCAGTATTTT.

The chain links TRBV19 to TRBJ2-7; D is uncertain. Germline V gene sequence: CDR1 LNHDA, CDR2 SQIVND (reference sequence). The CDR3 extends over 9 amino acids. Trimming cost V 9 bases and J 4 bases, with 4 bases left between them. The CDR3 DNA reads TGTGCCAGCCTGTACGAGCAGTACTTC. Amino acid sequence: CASLYEQYF.

The chain is built from TRBV28 and TRBJ1-5; no clear D. Per the germline V gene, CDR1 is MDHEN and CDR2 is SYDVKM. The V end was cut by 1 base, the J end by 0 bases, with 13 bases between. The CDR3 sequence is 17 residues long. In DNA, the CDR3 is TGTGCCAGCAGTTTATTGGGCGGTCTAAGTAGCAATCAGCCCCAGCATTTT. Encoded protein: CASSLLGGLSSNQPQHF.

The V call is TRBV3-1 (or the pseudogene TRBV3-2), the J call TRBJ1-1; 7 positions match TRBD1. CDR1 is LGHDT, CDR2 YNNKEL, per germline (reference sequence). After removal of 5 bases from V and 1 base from J, the junction contained 7 bases not matched to a gene. The CDR3 has 15 residues. This chain's CDR3 is CASSSGQNTNTEAFF. The CDR3 nucleotides are TGTGCCAGCAGCTCGGGACAGAACACGAACACTGAAGCTTTCTTT.

V and J are TRBV5-1 and TRBJ1-6; D unclear. The V and J ends lost 5 bases and 10 bases respectively, with 10 bases between them. Germline-derived CDR1 and CDR2 are SGHRS and YFSETQ. The CDR3 runs 12 residues. The CDR3 here is CASRQGNSPLHF. The CDR3 nucleotides are TGCGCCAGCAGGCAAGGGAACTCACCCCTCCACTTT.

The chain recombines TRBV6-2 or TRBV6-3 with TRBJ2-7; 9 bases fit TRBD2. J gave up 2 bases and V 6 bases, and 14 bases lay outside the gene matches. This CDR3 contains 17 residues. Per the germline V gene, CDR1 is MNHEY and CDR2 is SVGEGT. The CDR3 spells CASSPLKLRGRAYEQYF. The CDR3 DNA reads TGTGCCAGCAGCCCACTGAAGCTACGCGGGAGGGCCTACGAGCAGTACTTC.

This clone was counted between two and nine times. The rearrangement joins TRBV5-1 to TRBJ1-1; D gene ambiguous. Trimming shortened V by 2 bases and J by 7 bases, and 18 bases separated the two germline ends. The length of the CDR3 is 15 residues. Germline V gene data show CDR1 as SGHRS and CDR2 as YFSETQ. CDR3 nucleotides: TGCGCCAGCAGCTTCTCACAGACGTCGATGGGTGAAGCTTTCTTT. It yields the protein CASSFSQTSMGEAFF.

The genes are TRBV20-1 and TRBJ2-5; D possibly uses TRBD1 or TRBD2 (5 bases each). The CDR3 length is 11 residues. The germline V and J ends were trimmed by 2 bases and 5 bases, with 6 bases remaining between them. Germline CDR1 DFQATT, CDR2 SNEGSKA (reference sequence). The CDR3 loop reads CSARWGETQYF. The CDR3 bases are TGCAGTGCTAGATGGGGGGAGACCCAGTACTTC.

This sequence joins TRBV28 and TRBJ1-1, with a possible D match to TRBD1 (5 bases). The germline CDR1 and CDR2 sequences are MDHEN and SYDVKM. The CDR3 is 19 amino acids. Trimming removed 3 bases at V and 0 bases at J, with 23 bases between. CDR3 sequence reads: CASSFDPLREVVMNTEAFF. The CDR3 DNA is TGTGCCAGCAGTTTTGACCCCCTCAGGGAGGTGGTAATGAACACTGAAGCTTTCTTT.

This clone was detected only a few times. CDR3 protein: CAWTLNRGLTDTQYF. CDR3 DNA sequence: TGTGCCTGGACCTTAAACAGGGGATTGACAGATACGCAGTATTTT. The J gene is TRBJ2-3, the V gene TRBV30; TRBD1 matches 7 bases. With 4 bases clipped from V and 3 bases from J, the junction kept 10 bases outside the gene matches. Germline values: CDR1 GTSNPN, CDR2 SVGIG (reference sequence). This CDR3 comprises 15 residues.

The chain couples TRBV7-2 to TRBJ1-2; no reliable D call. Trimming pared 0 bases from V and 0 bases from J, leaving 5 bases between. Germline CDR1 reads SGHTA; CDR2 reads FQGNSA. This CDR3 is built from 14 residues. CDR3 loop: CASSLAIANYGYTF. CDR3 nucleotides: TGTGCCAGCAGCTTAGCCATCGCTAACTATGGCTACACCTTC.

V gene TRBV9 combines with J gene TRBJ2-3, with D tentatively TRBD2 (6 bases). Germline V gene data show CDR1 as SGDLS and CDR2 as YYNGEE. Trimming removed 2 bases at V and 1 base at J, with 14 bases between. The CDR3 covers 16 residues. CDR3 nucleotide sequence: TGTGCCAGCAGCGTCAGATCAGGGACTGGCACAGATACGCAGTATTTT. Protein sequence: CASSVRSGTGTDTQYF.

V is TRBV24-1 and J is TRBJ2-5; D is undetermined. The CDR3 is 15 amino acids. The V gene lost 0 bases and the J gene lost 1 base, with 8 bases spanning the gap. CDR1 and CDR2 (germline): KGHDR, SFDVKD. The CDR3 DNA follows: TGTGCCACCAGTGATTTGGATAGCCGCCAAGAGACCCAGTACTTC. This encodes CATSDLDSRQETQYF.